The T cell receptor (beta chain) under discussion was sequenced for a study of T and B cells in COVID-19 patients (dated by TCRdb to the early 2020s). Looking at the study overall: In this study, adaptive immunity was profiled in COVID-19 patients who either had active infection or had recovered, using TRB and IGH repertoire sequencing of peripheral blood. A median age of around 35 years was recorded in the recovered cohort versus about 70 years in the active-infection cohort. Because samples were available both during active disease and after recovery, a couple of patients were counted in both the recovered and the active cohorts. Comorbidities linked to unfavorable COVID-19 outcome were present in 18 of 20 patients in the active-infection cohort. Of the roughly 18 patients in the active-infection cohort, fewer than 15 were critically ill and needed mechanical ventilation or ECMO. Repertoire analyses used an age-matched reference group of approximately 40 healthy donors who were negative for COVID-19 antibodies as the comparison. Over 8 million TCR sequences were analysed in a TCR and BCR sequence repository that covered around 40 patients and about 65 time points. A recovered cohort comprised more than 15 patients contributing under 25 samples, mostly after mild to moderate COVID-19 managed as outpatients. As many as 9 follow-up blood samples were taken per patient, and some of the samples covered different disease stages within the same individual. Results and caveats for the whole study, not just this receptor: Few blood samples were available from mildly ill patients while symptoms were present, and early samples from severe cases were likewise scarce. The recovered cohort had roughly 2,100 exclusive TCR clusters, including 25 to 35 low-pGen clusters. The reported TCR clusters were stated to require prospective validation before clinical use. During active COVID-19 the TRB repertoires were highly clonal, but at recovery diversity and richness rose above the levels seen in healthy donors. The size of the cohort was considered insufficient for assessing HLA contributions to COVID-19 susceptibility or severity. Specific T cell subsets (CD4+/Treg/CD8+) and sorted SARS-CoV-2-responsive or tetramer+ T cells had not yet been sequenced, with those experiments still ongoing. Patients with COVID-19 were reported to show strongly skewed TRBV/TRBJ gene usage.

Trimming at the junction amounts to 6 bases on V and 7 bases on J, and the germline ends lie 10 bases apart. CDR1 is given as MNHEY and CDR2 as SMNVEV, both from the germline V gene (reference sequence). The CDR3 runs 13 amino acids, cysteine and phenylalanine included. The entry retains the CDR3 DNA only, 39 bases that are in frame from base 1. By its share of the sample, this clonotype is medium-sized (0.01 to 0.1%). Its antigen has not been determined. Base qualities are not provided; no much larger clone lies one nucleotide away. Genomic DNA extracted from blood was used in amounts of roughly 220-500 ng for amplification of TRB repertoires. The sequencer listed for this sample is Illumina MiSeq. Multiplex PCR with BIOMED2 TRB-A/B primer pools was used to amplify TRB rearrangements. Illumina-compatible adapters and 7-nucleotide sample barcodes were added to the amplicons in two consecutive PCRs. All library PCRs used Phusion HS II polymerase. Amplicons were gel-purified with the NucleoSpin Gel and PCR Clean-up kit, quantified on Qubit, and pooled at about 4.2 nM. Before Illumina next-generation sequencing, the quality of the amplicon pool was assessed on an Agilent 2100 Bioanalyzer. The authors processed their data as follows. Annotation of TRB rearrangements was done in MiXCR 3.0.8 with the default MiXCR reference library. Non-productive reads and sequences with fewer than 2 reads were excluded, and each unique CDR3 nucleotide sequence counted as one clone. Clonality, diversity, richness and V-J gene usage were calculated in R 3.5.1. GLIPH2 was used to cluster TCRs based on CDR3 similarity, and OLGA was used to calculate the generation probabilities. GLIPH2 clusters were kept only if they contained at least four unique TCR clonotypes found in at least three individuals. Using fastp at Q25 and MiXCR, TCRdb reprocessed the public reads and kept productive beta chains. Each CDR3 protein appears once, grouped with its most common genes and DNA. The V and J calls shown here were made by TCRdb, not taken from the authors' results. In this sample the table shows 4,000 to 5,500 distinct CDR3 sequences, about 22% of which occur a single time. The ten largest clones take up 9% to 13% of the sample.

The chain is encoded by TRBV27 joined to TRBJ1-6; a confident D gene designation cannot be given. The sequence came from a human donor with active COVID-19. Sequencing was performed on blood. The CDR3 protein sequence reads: CASRQNTNSPLHF. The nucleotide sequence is TGTGCCAGCAGACAGAACACCAATTCACCCCTCCACTTT.